The present T cell receptor beta chain was sequenced within a study of blood T cell repertoires in COVID-19. About the study: Acute and convalescent COVID-19 specimens originated in the United States, Italy and Spain.

Methods used by the authors: Reference gene primer amplification gave nucleated cell count estimates. The assay was immunoSEQ multiplex PCR, and TCRdb's table has in-frame clones only and misses some. The V and J calls and the clone size are those of that table, but D and trimming were determined from the DNA. This table holds approximately 270,000 clones, approximately 83% found once. The V and J ends lost 5 bases and 0 bases respectively, with 11 bases between them. Germline V gives CDR1 MNHEY, CDR2 SVGEGT. This CDR3 is 15 amino acids long. This chain uses TRBV6-2 or TRBV6-3 with TRBJ2-4; D call uncertain. The receptor was isolated from a woman in her sixties or seventies with acute or convalescent COVID-19. The specimen sequenced was peripheral blood. The CDR3 is CASSTPQLAKNIQYF. DNA of the CDR3: TGTGCCAGCAGTACCCCCCAACTAGCCAAAAACATTCAGTACTTC.